This T cell receptor (beta chain) was obtained from a study of cytomegalovirus exposure and HLA in healthy donors. Using immunoSEQ multiplex PCR, the repertoire was profiled, and TCRdb retains in-frame clones only, with some absent. The profile covers some 170,000 clones, with roughly nine tenths appearing a single time and approximately 7.7% taken by the ten largest. Study observations and caveats: Associated with cytomegalovirus, according to the listing, were 150 to 200 TCR beta chains. Reported performance of the classifier showed diagnosis of cytomegalovirus status with high specificity and sensitivity. Most TCR sequences proved rare, with some public TCRs found in many donors.

Germline assignment: CDR1 MNHNS and CDR2 SASEGT. V lost 7 bases and J lost 3, with 10 bases in between. The CDR3 runs 12 residues. A word on this clone: The antigen remains unidentified.

The V and J genes are TRBV6-1 and TRBJ2-7, with D maybe TRBD2 (5 bases). The sequencing sample was made of PBMCs. The source of this sequence is a man aged 25-40 years in good health and CMV-seropositive. The CDR3 sequence: CASTAVVYEQYF. The CDR3 DNA reads as TGTGCCAGCACAGCGGTAGTCTACGAGCAGTACTTC.